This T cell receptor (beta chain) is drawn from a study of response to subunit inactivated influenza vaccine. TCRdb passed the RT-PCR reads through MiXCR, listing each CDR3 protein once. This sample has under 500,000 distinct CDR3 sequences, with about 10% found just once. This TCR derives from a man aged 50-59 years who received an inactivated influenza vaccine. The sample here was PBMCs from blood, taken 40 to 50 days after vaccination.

The CDR3 sequence: CASTLRGGGLGHNEQFF. CDR3 DNA: TGTGCCAGCACCCTCCGGGGAGGGGGATTGGGGCACAATGAGCAGTTCTTC. The chain employs TRBV7-6 and TRBJ2-1, with D perhaps matching TRBD2 (7 bases). V was pared by 7 bases and J by 5 bases, with 24 bases between. Germline-derived CDR1 and CDR2 are SGHVS and FNYEAQ. The CDR3 contains 17 residues. The whole variable domain, filled in from reference TRBV7-6 and TRBJ2-1, reads GAGVSQSPRYKVTKRGQDVALRCDPISGHVSLYWYRQALGQGPEFLTYFNYEAQQDKSGLPNDRFSAERPEGSISTLTIQRTEQRDSAMYRCASTLRGGGLGHNEQFFGPGTRLTVL.